The clone carrying this T cell receptor (beta chain) has a count of ten or more. The antigen is unknown. This entry belongs to a study of regulatory T cells in long-lasting Graves disease. Study information: Antithyroid drugs had been taken under 3 months by newly diagnosed Graves' patients.

Specified time point: newly diagnosed GD, antithyroid drugs for less than 3 months. With RNA extracted from PBMCs as input, the TCR library was made. Xi'an, China, was home to the endocrinology department that provided patients. Blood from the periphery, nine milliliters in all, was drawn into EDTA tubes. Study-level points and caveats: Graves' patients with persistent disease showed TCR diversity lower than patients newly diagnosed.

The TCR beta library used iRepertoire HTBI primers with Arm-PCR amplification of CDR3. TCRdb recomputed calls from the multiplex PCR reads with MiXCR, one row per CDR3 protein. The sample gives under 300,000 distinct CDR3 sequences, around 20% of which show up once; 11% to 15% is in the top ten. The sequences come from peripheral blood mononuclear cells (PBMCs), collected at new diagnosis, from a patient treated with antithyroid drugs. The TCR originated in a female donor with Graves disease.

CDR3 sequence reads: CASSSRGGTEAFF. CDR3 nucleotide sequence: TGTGCCAGCAGCTCCCGTGGAGGCACTGAAGCTTTCTTT. This chain connects TRBV11-3 to TRBJ1-1; D remains unclear. Germline values: CDR1 SGHNT, CDR2 YENEEA. Trimming took off 4 bases at V and 4 bases at J, with 10 bases between the two ends. This CDR3 comprises 13 residues.